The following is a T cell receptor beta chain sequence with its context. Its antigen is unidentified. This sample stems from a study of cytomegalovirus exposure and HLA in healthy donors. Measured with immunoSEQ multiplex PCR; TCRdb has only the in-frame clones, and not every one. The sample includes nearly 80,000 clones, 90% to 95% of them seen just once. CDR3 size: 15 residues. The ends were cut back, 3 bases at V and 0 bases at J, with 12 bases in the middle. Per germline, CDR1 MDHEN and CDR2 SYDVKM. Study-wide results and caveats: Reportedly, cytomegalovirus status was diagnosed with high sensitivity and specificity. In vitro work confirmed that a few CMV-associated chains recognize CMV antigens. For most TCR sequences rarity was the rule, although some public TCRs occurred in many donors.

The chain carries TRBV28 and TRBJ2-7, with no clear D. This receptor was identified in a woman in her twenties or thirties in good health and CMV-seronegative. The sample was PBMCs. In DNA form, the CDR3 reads TGTGCCAGCAGTTTGGTAGCCAAAAGCTCCTACGAGCAGTACTTC. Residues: CASSLVAKSSYEQYF.